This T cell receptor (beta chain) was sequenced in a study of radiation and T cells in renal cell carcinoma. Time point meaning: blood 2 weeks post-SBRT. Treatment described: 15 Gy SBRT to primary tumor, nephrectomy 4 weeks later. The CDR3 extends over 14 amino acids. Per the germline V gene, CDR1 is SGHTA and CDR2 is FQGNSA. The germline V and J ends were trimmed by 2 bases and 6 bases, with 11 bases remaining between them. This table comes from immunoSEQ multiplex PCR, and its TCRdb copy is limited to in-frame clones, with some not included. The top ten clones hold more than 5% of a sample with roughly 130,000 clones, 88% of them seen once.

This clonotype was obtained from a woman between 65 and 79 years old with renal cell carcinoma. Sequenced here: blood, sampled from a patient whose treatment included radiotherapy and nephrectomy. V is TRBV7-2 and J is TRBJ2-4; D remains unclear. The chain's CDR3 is CASSLQIAGNIQYF. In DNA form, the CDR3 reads TGTGCCAGCAGCTTACAAATAGCAGGAAACATTCAGTACTTC.